This T cell receptor beta chain was identified in a study of T cells in Graves' hyperthyroidism and ophthalmopathy. The TCR beta CDR3 regions underwent amplification using RNA transcripts as the source. Initially, a first-round RT-PCR of the TCR CDR3 employed the HTBI primer set. Using its own MiXCR run on the multiplex PCR reads, TCRdb lists one record per CDR3 protein. The table has about 290,000 distinct CDR3 sequences, around 15% seen once. The CDR3 is 17 amino acids. Per the germline V gene, CDR1 is LNHDA and CDR2 is SQIVND (reference sequence). Trimming cost V 0 bases and J 0 bases, with 12 bases left between them.

The receptor's source is a woman aged 50 to 60 with Graves' hyperthyroidism that later progressed to Graves' ophthalmopathy. Sample: blood. The rearrangement uses TRBV19 and TRBJ2-1; no clear D. The CDR3 sequence: CASSIDRVYSSYNEQFF. The CDR3 DNA is TGTGCCAGTAGTATAGATCGTGTATATAGCTCCTACAATGAGCAGTTCTTC.